These 19 T cell receptor beta chains share one sample of origin, sequenced in a study of blood T cell repertoires in COVID-19. The method was immunoSEQ multiplex PCR; TCRdb's version includes in-frame clones alone and lacks a portion of them. The sample lists around 140,000 clones, about nine tenths occurring once. The sample was PBMCs or T cells enriched from blood (not recorded which). The receptors stem from a man aged 50-59 years who had recovered from COVID-19.

The rearrangement joins TRBV28 to TRBJ1-6; D is unresolved. Between the trimmed V and J ends, which lost 6 bases and 7 bases, there was a span of 22 bases. Per germline, CDR1 MDHEN and CDR2 SYDVKM. The CDR3 sequence is 17 residues long. The CDR3 is CASRSNGVGGKNSPLHF. CDR3 nucleotide sequence: TGTGCCAGCAGATCTAACGGGGTTGGAGGGAAAAATTCACCCCTCCACTTT.

The chain employs TRBV6-5 and TRBJ2-5, with 8 nucleotides matching TRBD1. The CDR3 is 13 residues long. Germline V gives CDR1 MNHEY, CDR2 SVGAGI. V lost 7 bases to trimming and J lost 5 bases; unmatched junction nucleotides: 6. The CDR3 loop reads CASIGQGGETQYF. CDR3 bases: TGTGCCAGCATTGGACAGGGTGGGGAGACCCAGTACTTC.

The chain uses TRBV18 and TRBJ2-6, with D possibly matching TRBD1 (5 bases). V was cut by 3 bases and J by 0 bases, with 18 bases left in between. In germline, CDR1 is KGHSH, CDR2 LQKENI. CDR3 length equals 19 residues. The CDR3, as DNA: TGTGCCAGCTCACCCGGCTCTTCAGGGTTATTCTCTGGGGCCAACGTCCTGACTTTC. This sequence encodes CASSPGSSGLFSGANVLTF.

This clone was counted a single time. The gene calls are TRBV6-1 and TRBJ1-2; 9 positions agree with TRBD1. Trimming at V came to 2 bases and at J to 7 bases, leaving 8 bases not matched to a gene. The germline V gene has CDR1 MNHNS and CDR2 SASEGT. This CDR3 has 15 amino acids. The CDR3 loop reads CASSENRGRTGGYTF. CDR3 coding DNA: TGTGCCAGCAGTGAAAACAGGGGGCGGACAGGTGGCTACACCTTC.

The chain joins TRBV3-1 (or the pseudogene TRBV3-2) to TRBJ2-5, with 13 bases fitting TRBD2. After removal of 0 bases from V and 2 bases from J, the junction contained 6 bases not matched to a gene. The CDR3 spans 18 residues. In germline, CDR1 is LGHDT, CDR2 YNNKEL (reference sequence). The CDR3: CASSQDLGLAGEQETQYF. The CDR3 nucleotides are TGTGCCAGCAGCCAAGACCTCGGACTAGCGGGGGAACAAGAGACCCAGTACTTC.

The gene calls are TRBV7-3 and TRBJ1-1, with D possibly TRBD1 on 5 matching bases. The CDR3 length is 13 residues. V lost 3 bases to trimming and J lost 2 bases, with 7 bases between them. Per the germline V gene, CDR1 is SGHTA and CDR2 is FQGTGA. The CDR3 nucleotides are TGTGCCAGCAGCTTGACAGCTAACACTGAAGCTTTCTTT. Its translation is CASSLTANTEAFF.

The genes are TRBV19 and TRBJ1-4, with D perhaps TRBD1 (5 bases). Germline CDR1 and CDR2: LNHDA and SQIVND (reference sequence). CDR3 length equals 16 residues. V shed 10 bases and J shed 0 bases, with 18 bases lying between them. The CDR3 DNA reads as TGTGCCACTATGCATCCCGGGACTGCAACTAATGAAAAACTGTTTTTT. Protein sequence: CATMHPGTATNEKLFF.

V usage is TRBV18 and J usage is TRBJ1-6; D is perhaps TRBD1 (5 bases). The CDR3 length is 15 residues. Looked up from germline, CDR1 is KGHSH and CDR2 is LQKENI. Trimming removed 8 bases at V and 1 base at J, with 12 bases between. CDR3 residues: CASRPGESYNSPLHF. The CDR3, as DNA: TGTGCCAGCCGCCCGGGGGAGTCCTATAATTCACCCCTCCACTTT.

In nucleotides, the CDR3 is TGTGCCAGCAGCCAAGAGAGAACCGGGGAGCTGTTTTTT. Translating gives CASSQERTGELFF. The rearrangement joins TRBV14 to TRBJ2-2; D gene uncertain. The germline gives CDR1 SGHDN, CDR2 FVKESK. Trimming cost V 0 bases and J 5 bases, with 4 bases left between them. This CDR3 comprises 13 residues.

This clone was seen a single time. V gene TRBV5-4 combines with J gene TRBJ2-5, with 12 nucleotides matching TRBD2. V gave up 4 bases and J gave up 4 bases; unmatched junction bases: 11. Germline CDR1 reads SGHNT; CDR2 reads YYREEE (reference sequence). The CDR3 covers 17 residues. The CDR3: CASSPGASGGASETQYF. CDR3 DNA sequence: TGTGCCAGCAGCCCGGGGGCTAGCGGGGGGGCCTCAGAGACCCAGTACTTC.

This clone was observed a single time. The chain has TRBV4-3 and TRBJ2-1, with 9 bases lining up with TRBD1. The CDR3 extends over 15 amino acids. Germline V CDR1 and CDR2: LGHNA, YSLEER. V was pared by 3 bases and J by 6 bases, with 6 bases of the junction left unmatched. The CDR3 DNA reads TGCGCCAGCAGCCACTCCGGGACAGGGACCAATGAGCAGTTCTTC. It yields the protein CASSHSGTGTNEQFF.

This clone was detected only a few times. The chain employs TRBV19 and TRBJ2-7; 8 bases line up with TRBD1. The CDR3 has 15 amino acids. Germline CDR1 LNHDA, CDR2 SQIVND (reference sequence). Trimming cost V 3 bases and J 6 bases; bases outside gene matches: 10. Here the CDR3 DNA reads TGTGCCAGTAGTATCAGGACAGGGTCCGGCGGCGAGCAGTACTTC. Translation gives CASSIRTGSGGEQYF.

The CDR3 is CASRRDQETQYF. For the CDR3, the DNA is TGTGCCAGCAGACGAGACCAAGAGACCCAGTACTTC. The gene calls are TRBV7-9 and TRBJ2-5, with D hard to call. The germline V gene encodes CDR1 SEHNR and CDR2 FQNEAQ (reference sequence). The CDR3 is 12 residues long. V was pared by 6 bases and J by 0 bases, with 5 bases between.

The J gene is TRBJ1-4, the V gene TRBV7-6, with 7 bases that match TRBD1. CDR1 is SGHVS, CDR2 FNYEAQ, per germline. This CDR3 is 16 amino acids long. J lost 3 bases, V lost 5 bases, and 9 bases had no gene match. This CDR3 is CASSQRGGAPNEKLFF. CDR3 in DNA: TGTGCCAGCAGCCAAAGAGGGGGCGCGCCTAATGAAAAACTGTTTTTT.

The J gene is TRBJ2-2, the V gene TRBV7-3; tentatively, D is TRBD1 (6 bases). The germline CDR1 and CDR2 sequences are SGHTA and FQGTGA. V was trimmed by 4 bases and J by 4 bases, leaving 13 bases between them. CDR3 length: 15 amino acids. The CDR3 sequence is CASSSGQPGTGELFF. The CDR3 coding sequence is TGTGCCAGCAGCTCAGGACAGCCCGGCACCGGGGAGCTGTTTTTT.

J is TRBJ1-1 and V is TRBV19; 8 nucleotides agree with TRBD1. The germline V gene has CDR1 LNHDA and CDR2 SQIVND (reference sequence). The CDR3 has 14 amino acids. The V segment lost 6 bases and the J segment 4 bases; nucleotides outside the gene matches: 7. The CDR3 DNA sequence: TGTGCCAGTAGATCCCCAGGGGGCTTCACTGAAGCTTTCTTT. This encodes CASRSPGGFTEAFF. Supplemented by reference TRBV19 and TRBJ1-1, the full variable domain reads DGGITQSPKYLFRKEGQNVTLSCEQNLNHDAMYWYRQDPGQGLRLIYYSQIVNDFQKGDIAEGYSVSREKKESFPLTVTSAQKNPTAFYLCASRSPGGFTEAFFGQGTRLTVV.

This chain connects TRBV28 to TRBJ1-5; 9 bases align to TRBD1. The germline CDR1 and CDR2 sequences are MDHEN and SYDVKM. V trimming: 6 bases; J trimming: 0 bases; junction bases outside the gene matches: 9. The CDR3 consists of 17 residues. In DNA form, the CDR3 reads TGTGCCAGCAGGGGAGGGACAGGGATAGATAGCAATCAGCCCCAGCATTTT. It codes for CASRGGTGIDSNQPQHF.

V and J are TRBV2 and TRBJ2-5; D gene ambiguous. CDR1 is SNHLY and CDR2 is FYNNEI in the germline V gene. With 3 bases removed from V and 0 bases from J, the gap between germline ends came to 5 bases. The CDR3 sequence is 13 residues long. CDR3 DNA: TGTGCCAGCAGTGATTCGTACCAAGAGACCCAGTACTTC. As protein: CASSDSYQETQYF.

CDR3 protein: CASRSTGDGYTF. As DNA, the CDR3 is TGTGCCAGCAGGTCAACAGGGGATGGCTACACCTTC. V is TRBV7-3 and J is TRBJ1-2; TRBD1 matches 7 bases. Germline CDR1 is SGHTA and CDR2 is FQGTGA. The V gene end was trimmed by 6 bases and the J gene end by 6 bases; junction bases not matched to a gene: 4. The CDR3 runs to 12 residues.